The 26 T cell receptor beta chains below all came from one sample that was sequenced in a study of beta chain features in type 1 diabetes. Isolated RNA was reverse transcribed in full, so expressed TCRB transcripts were sequenced. Clones were sequenced by immunoSEQ multiplex PCR, and TCRdb holds only the in-frame ones, with some missing. The sample holds about 150,000 clones; roughly 11% are singletons and the top ten take around 2%. The sample comprised central memory CD4+ T cells from blood. The receptors derive from a man aged 18 to 29 in good health.

This clone has only a few counts. The J gene is TRBJ2-1, the V gene TRBV11-3, with 8 bases matching TRBD2. CDR1 and CDR2 (germline): SGHNT, YENEEA. With 5 bases clipped from V and 5 bases from J, the junction kept 5 bases outside the gene matches. The CDR3 is made up of 14 amino acids. This CDR3 is CASSPVAGNNEQFF. Here the CDR3 DNA reads TGTGCCAGCAGCCCCGTAGCGGGAAACAATGAGCAGTTCTTC.

This clone was seen at least ten times. The chain uses TRBV6-5 and TRBJ1-1; D call uncertain. With 8 bases removed from V and 2 bases from J, the gap between germline ends came to 12 bases. This CDR3 comprises 13 residues. Germline V lookup: CDR1 MNHEY, CDR2 SVGAGI. In DNA form, the CDR3 reads TGTGCCAGCGCTCGGCAGATTAACACTGAAGCTTTCTTT. Translated, it gives CASARQINTEAFF.

This clone was observed at least ten times. V usage is TRBV7-2 and J usage is TRBJ2-3; D gene uncertain. Germline V gene sequence: CDR1 SGHTA, CDR2 FQGNSA. The CDR3 consists of 12 residues. V was shortened by 11 bases and J by 2 bases, with 11 bases between the two germline ends. CDR3 sequence: CADRLNTDTQYF. Here the CDR3 DNA reads TGTGCCGATAGACTGAACACAGATACGCAGTATTTT.

This chain connects TRBV28 to TRBJ2-5; no clear D gene. CDR1 is MDHEN, CDR2 SYDVKM, per germline. The CDR3 length is 14 residues. The V end lost 2 bases, the J end lost 0 bases, and 7 bases lay between the germline ends. The CDR3 region has the DNA TGTGCCAGCAGTTTAGCACAGAACCAAGAGACCCAGTACTTC. The encoded protein is CASSLAQNQETQYF.

The rearrangement joins TRBV6-4 to TRBJ2-1, with D perhaps assigned TRBD1 or TRBD2 (5 bases each). The germline CDR1 and CDR2 sequences are MRHNA and SNTAGT. Trimming cost V 8 bases and J 2 bases, with 13 bases left between them. This CDR3 is built from 14 residues. CDR3 in amino acids: CASARDGAYNEQFF. The CDR3 coding sequence is TGTGCCAGCGCCCGGGACGGCGCCTACAATGAGCAGTTCTTC.

This clone was seen a few times. This sequence joins TRBV19 and TRBJ2-1; D perhaps matches TRBD1 (5 bases). This CDR3 is 15 amino acids long. V was trimmed by 5 bases and J by 4 bases, leaving 15 bases between them. CDR1 LNHDA and CDR2 SQIVND come from the germline V gene (reference sequence). Here the CDR3 reads CASSARVEGYNEQFF. Here the CDR3 DNA reads TGTGCCAGTAGTGCCAGGGTGGAAGGGTACAATGAGCAGTTCTTC.

In this sample, this clone turned up a few times. The chain is built from TRBV7-2 and TRBJ2-5; 10 bases fit TRBD2. The CDR3 contains 17 residues. V shed 1 base and J 5 bases; nucleotides not matched to a gene: 10. The germline CDR1 and CDR2 sequences are SGHTA and FQGNSA. For the CDR3, the DNA is TGTGCCAGCAGCTTAGTCCACCTAGCGGGAGTGAGCGAGACCCAGTACTTC. This sequence encodes CASSLVHLAGVSETQYF.

This clone was seen a handful of times. The chain uses TRBV29-1 and TRBJ1-1; D is uncertain. In germline, CDR1 is SQVTM, CDR2 ANQGSEA. Between the trimmed V and J ends, which lost 4 bases and 7 bases, there was a span of 13 bases. The CDR3 loop spans 12 amino acids. CDR3 sequence: CSVGAQAGEAFF. In nucleotides, the CDR3 is TGCAGCGTTGGGGCCCAAGCGGGTGAAGCTTTCTTT.

The V and J genes are TRBV29-1 and TRBJ2-3; D perhaps matches TRBD1 (7 bases). The V end was cut by 4 bases, the J end by 2 bases, with 10 bases between. The CDR3 spans 13 residues. Germline CDR1 SQVTM, CDR2 ANQGSEA. The CDR3: CSVAGGPTDTQYF. CDR3 in DNA: TGCAGCGTTGCAGGGGGGCCCACAGATACGCAGTATTTT.

This clone showed up just a few times. This sequence joins TRBV20-1 and TRBJ1-5; possibly TRBD1 for D (5 bases). The CDR3 runs 11 residues. V shed 6 bases and J shed 9 bases, with 12 bases lying between them. The germline V gene encodes CDR1 DFQATT and CDR2 SNEGSKA (reference sequence). The CDR3 nucleotides are TGCAGTGCCCAAGGGGTAGGGCCCCAGCATTTT. This codes for CSAQGVGPQHF.

This clone occurred a few times. The chain uses TRBV5-4 and TRBJ2-1, with a possible D match to TRBD1 (6 bases). This CDR3 region has 15 residues. Trimming cost V 0 bases and J 6 bases, with 13 bases left between them. Germline CDR1 and CDR2: SGHNT and YYREEE (reference sequence). In nucleotides, the CDR3 is TGTGCCAGCAGCTTGGTTCAGGGGTTTGGCAATGAGCAGTTCTTC. Protein sequence: CASSLVQGFGNEQFF.

The chain has TRBV30 and TRBJ1-1; D may be TRBD1 (5 bases). This CDR3 has 15 residues. V dropped 0 bases and J dropped 6 bases, with 17 bases sitting between them. Germline CDR1 reads GTSNPN; CDR2 reads SVGIG (reference sequence). The CDR3 sequence is CAWSVALSQVSEAFF. The CDR3 DNA sequence: TGTGCCTGGAGTGTCGCGTTATCACAGGTCTCTGAAGCTTTCTTT.

This clone was picked up a small number of times. V is TRBV7-2 and J is TRBJ2-5; 8 bases map to TRBD1. The CDR3 totals 15 residues. CDR1 is SGHTA and CDR2 is FQGNSA in the germline V gene. V was clipped by 8 bases and J by 2 bases; unmatched bases: 10. The CDR3 region has the DNA TGTGCCAGCGAACTTAGGACAGGGCGACAAGAGACCCAGTACTTC. It encodes CASELRTGRQETQYF.

This clone was picked up a small number of times. The rearrangement joins TRBV5-1 to TRBJ2-7, with TRBD1 identical over 9 bases. Germline V lookup: CDR1 SGHRS, CDR2 YFSETQ. The CDR3 is 15 amino acids. Trimming took 5 bases from V and 5 from J; bases not matched to a gene: 11. CDR3 amino acids: CASRAGGTGFDEQYF. The CDR3 nucleotides read TGCGCCAGCAGGGCTGGAGGGACAGGGTTCGACGAGCAGTACTTC.

The chain uses TRBV7-2 and TRBJ2-7, with 8 bases lining up with TRBD2. The CDR3 consists of 15 residues. V shed 3 bases, J shed 3 bases, and the junction held 7 bases outside the gene matches. The V gene's germline CDR1 is SGHTA and CDR2 FQGNSA. CDR3 sequence: CASSFTSGEVYEQYF. DNA of the CDR3: TGTGCCAGCAGCTTTACTAGCGGAGAGGTCTACGAGCAGTACTTC. The full variable domain, in which reference TRBV7-2 and TRBJ2-7 provide the parts outside the CDR3, is GAGVSQSPSNKVTEKGKDVELRCDPISGHTALYWYRQSLGQGLEFLIYFQGNSAPDKSGLPSDRFSAERTGGSVSTLTIQRTQQEDSAVYLCASSFTSGEVYEQYFGPGTRLTVT.

This clone was seen more than once but under ten times. The chain links TRBV30 to TRBJ1-6; D is unresolved. Deletions cut 5 bases from V and 6 bases from J, with 11 bases between. CDR3 length: 13 residues. CDR1 and CDR2 from the germline V gene are GTSNPN and SVGIG (reference sequence). CDR3 sequence (DNA): TGTGCCTGGGACACGAAAAGTAATTCACCCCTCCACTTT. Its translation is CAWDTKSNSPLHF.

Of note for this clone: The junction departs from germline at one end; a sequencing error may be responsible. V gene TRBV5-4 combines with J gene TRBJ2-5, with 9 bases aligning to TRBD1. The germline V gene encodes CDR1 SGHNT and CDR2 YYREEE (reference sequence). The CDR3 runs 17 residues. The DNA for the CDR3 is TGCGCCAGCAGCCAAGATGGGTCGACAGGGGGGCAAGAGACCCAGTACTTC. Translating it yields CASSQDGSTGGQETQYF.

The chain has TRBV14 and TRBJ1-2; D not certain. The germline V and J ends were trimmed by 0 bases and 4 bases, with 12 bases remaining between them. The CDR3 covers 15 residues. The V gene's germline CDR1 is SGHDN and CDR2 FVKESK. CDR3 coding DNA: TGTGCCAGCAGCCAAGAGTACGCTACCATCTATGGCTACACCTTC. Translation: CASSQEYATIYGYTF.

This chain joins TRBV9 and TRBJ2-5; D unresolved. The V gene's germline CDR1 is SGDLS and CDR2 YYNGEE. This CDR3 is built from 13 residues. Between the trimmed V and J ends, which lost 0 bases and 4 bases, there was a span of 7 bases. CDR3 protein: CASSVGFRETQYF. The DNA for the CDR3 is TGTGCCAGCAGCGTAGGCTTTCGAGAGACCCAGTACTTC.

Only a few counts were recorded for this clone. J is TRBJ1-1 and V is TRBV5-6; D possibly corresponds to TRBD1 (6 bases). The CDR3 has 11 amino acids. Deletions cut 5 bases from V and 10 bases from J, with 12 bases between. Germline CDR1 is SGHDT and CDR2 is YYEEEE. The CDR3 here is CASSLGGRAFF. Here the CDR3 DNA reads TGTGCCAGCAGTTTAGGGGGAAGAGCTTTCTTT.

This clone was counted between two and nine times. V gene TRBV6-6 combines with J gene TRBJ2-1, with D possibly TRBD1 on 5 matching bases. The CDR3 is made up of 14 amino acids. Germline V gene sequence: CDR1 MNHNY, CDR2 SVGAGI (reference sequence). V was clipped by 2 bases and J by 0 bases, with 5 bases between them. CDR3 loop: CASSYDSSYNEQFF. Here the CDR3 DNA reads TGTGCCAGCAGTTACGACAGCTCCTACAATGAGCAGTTCTTC.

This clone has only a few counts. The rearrangement joins TRBV28 to TRBJ2-3; no clear D gene. V was clipped by 6 bases and J by 7 bases, with 11 bases between them. CDR1 and CDR2 (germline): MDHEN, SYDVKM. This CDR3 has 12 residues. CDR3 DNA: TGTGCCAGCAGCCTCTCTACCCATACGCAGTATTTT. Translated, it gives CASSLSTHTQYF.

The J gene is TRBJ2-3, the V gene TRBV5-4, with D unresolved. The V end lost 0 bases, the J end lost 1 base, and 9 bases lay between the germline ends. The germline CDR1 and CDR2 sequences are SGHNT and YYREEE (reference sequence). The CDR3 covers 15 residues. CDR3 loop: CASSLEWSRTDTQYF. CDR3 DNA: TGTGCCAGCAGCTTGGAGTGGTCGCGCACAGATACGCAGTATTTT. Based on the CDR3 plus reference TRBV5-4 and TRBJ2-3, the full variable domain is ETGVTQSPTHLIKTRGQQVTLRCSSQSGHNTVSWYQQALGQGPQFIFQYYREEENGRGNFPPRFSGLQFPNYSSELNVNALELDDSALYLCASSLEWSRTDTQYFGPGTRLTVL.

This clone was observed a few times. The chain couples TRBV9 to TRBJ2-3; D ambiguous. The germline V and J ends were trimmed by 4 bases and 1 base, with 10 bases remaining between them. CDR1 and CDR2 (germline): SGDLS, YYNGEE. The CDR3 consists of 14 residues. As DNA, the CDR3 is TGTGCCAGCAGCCAAAAGACTGGCACAGATACGCAGTATTTT. It translates to CASSQKTGTDTQYF. The whole variable domain, filled in from reference TRBV9 and TRBJ2-3, reads DSGVTQTPKHLITATGQRVTLRCSPRSGDLSVYWYQQSLDQGLQFLIQYYNGEERAKGNILERFSAQQFPDLHSELNLSSLELGDSALYFCASSQKTGTDTQYFGPGTRLTVL.

The CDR3 here is CASSSIGATDIQYF. CDR3 sequence (DNA): TGTGCCAGCAGCTCCATTGGTGCCACGGACATTCAGTACTTC. This chain uses TRBV7-3 with TRBJ2-4; D remains unclear. V dropped 4 bases and J dropped 8 bases, with 15 bases sitting between them. Per the germline V gene, CDR1 is SGHTA and CDR2 is FQGTGA. The CDR3 loop spans 14 amino acids.

The chain carries TRBV7-8 and TRBJ2-3, with 11 bases aligning to TRBD1. J lost 4 bases, V lost 5 bases, and 8 bases had no gene match. The CDR3 is 16 residues long. Germline V gene data show CDR1 as SGHVS and CDR2 as FQNEAQ. Here the CDR3 DNA reads TGTGCCAGCAGCGGTTGGCCGGGACAGGGGGCAGATACGCAGTATTTT. Its protein is CASSGWPGQGADTQYF.